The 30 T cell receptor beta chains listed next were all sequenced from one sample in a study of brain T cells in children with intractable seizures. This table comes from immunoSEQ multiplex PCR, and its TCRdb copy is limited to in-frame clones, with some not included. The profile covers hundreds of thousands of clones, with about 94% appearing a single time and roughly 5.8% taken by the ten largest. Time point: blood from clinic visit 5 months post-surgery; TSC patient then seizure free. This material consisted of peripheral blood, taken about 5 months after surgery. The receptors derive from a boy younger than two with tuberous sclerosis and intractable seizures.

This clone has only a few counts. The CDR3 sequence: CASSPPGQVAYEQYF. CDR3 DNA: TGTGCCAGCAGCCCCCCGGGACAGGTGGCGTACGAGCAGTACTTC. The V gene is TRBV5-4, the J gene TRBJ2-7, with 8 bases lining up with TRBD1. V dropped 4 bases and J dropped 4; count of bases not matched to a gene: 10. Germline V CDR1 and CDR2: SGHNT, YYREEE (reference sequence). CDR3 length: 15 residues.

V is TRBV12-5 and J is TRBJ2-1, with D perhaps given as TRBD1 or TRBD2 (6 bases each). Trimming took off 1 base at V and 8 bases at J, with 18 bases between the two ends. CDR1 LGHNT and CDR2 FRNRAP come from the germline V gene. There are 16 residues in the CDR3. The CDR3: CASGLALGASVDEQFF. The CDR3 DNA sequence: TGTGCTAGTGGTTTGGCCCTGGGGGCTAGCGTGGATGAGCAGTTCTTC.

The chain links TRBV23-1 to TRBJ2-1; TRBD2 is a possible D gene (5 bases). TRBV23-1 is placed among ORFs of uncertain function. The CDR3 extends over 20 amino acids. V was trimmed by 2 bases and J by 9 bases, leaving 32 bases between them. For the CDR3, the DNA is TGCGCCAGCAGTCAACCCAGGTCGTGCGCTAGCCCCAATAGAATGGCTGAGCAGTTCTTC. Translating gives CASSQPRSCASPNRMAEQFF.

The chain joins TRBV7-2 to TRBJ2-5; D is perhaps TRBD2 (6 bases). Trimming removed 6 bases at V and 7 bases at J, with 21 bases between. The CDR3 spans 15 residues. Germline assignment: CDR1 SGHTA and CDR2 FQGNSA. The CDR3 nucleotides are TGTGCCAGCAGTAAACGGGCCGACACGGAGGGGACCCAGTACTTC. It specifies CASSKRADTEGTQYF.

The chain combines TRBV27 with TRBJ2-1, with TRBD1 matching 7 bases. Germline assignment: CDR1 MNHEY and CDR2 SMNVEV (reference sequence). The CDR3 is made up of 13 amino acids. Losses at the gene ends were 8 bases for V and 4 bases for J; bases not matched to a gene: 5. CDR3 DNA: TGTGCCAGCGGGGACAGCTTATACAATGAGCAGTTCTTC. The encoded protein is CASGDSLYNEQFF.

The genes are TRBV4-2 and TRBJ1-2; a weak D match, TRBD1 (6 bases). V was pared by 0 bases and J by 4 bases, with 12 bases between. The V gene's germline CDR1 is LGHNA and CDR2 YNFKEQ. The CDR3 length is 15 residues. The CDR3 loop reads CASSQDWGQVYGYTF. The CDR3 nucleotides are TGTGCCAGCAGCCAAGATTGGGGGCAGGTCTATGGCTACACCTTC.

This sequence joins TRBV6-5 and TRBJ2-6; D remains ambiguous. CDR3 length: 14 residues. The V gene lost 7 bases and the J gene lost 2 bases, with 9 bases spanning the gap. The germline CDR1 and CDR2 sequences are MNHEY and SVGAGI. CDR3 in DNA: TGTGCCAGCACGGTACCGGCTGGGGCCAACGTCCTGACTTTC. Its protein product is CASTVPAGANVLTF.

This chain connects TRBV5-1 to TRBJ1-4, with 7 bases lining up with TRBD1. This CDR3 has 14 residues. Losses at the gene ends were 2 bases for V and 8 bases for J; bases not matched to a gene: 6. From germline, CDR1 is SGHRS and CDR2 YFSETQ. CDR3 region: CASSFQGVAEKLFF. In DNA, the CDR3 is TGCGCCAGCAGCTTTCAGGGGGTAGCCGAAAAACTGTTTTTT.

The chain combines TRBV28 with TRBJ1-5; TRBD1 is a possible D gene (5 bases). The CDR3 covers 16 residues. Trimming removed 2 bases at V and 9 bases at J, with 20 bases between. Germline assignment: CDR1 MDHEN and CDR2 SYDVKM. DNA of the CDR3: TGTGCCAGCAGTTTACAAAAAGGGACGGCCTCGGGGCCCCAGCATTTT. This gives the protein CASSLQKGTASGPQHF.

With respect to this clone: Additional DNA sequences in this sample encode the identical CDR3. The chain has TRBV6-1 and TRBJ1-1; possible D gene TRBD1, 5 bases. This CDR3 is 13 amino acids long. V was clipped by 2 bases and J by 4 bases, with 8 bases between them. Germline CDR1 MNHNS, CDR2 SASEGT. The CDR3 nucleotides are TGTGCCAGCAGTGAACTGGGGGGCACTGAAGCTTTCTTT. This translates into CASSELGGTEAFF.

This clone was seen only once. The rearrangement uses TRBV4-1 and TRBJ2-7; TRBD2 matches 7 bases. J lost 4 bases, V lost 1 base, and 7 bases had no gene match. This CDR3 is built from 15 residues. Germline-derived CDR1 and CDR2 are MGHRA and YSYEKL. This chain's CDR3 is CASSQVIGEGYEQYF. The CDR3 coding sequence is TGCGCCAGCAGCCAAGTAATAGGGGAGGGGTACGAGCAGTACTTC.

The CDR3 reads CAWSLGQGGGYTF. CDR3 DNA: TGTGCCTGGAGCTTAGGACAGGGAGGCGGCTACACCTTC. The V call is TRBV30, the J call TRBJ1-2, with TRBD1 matching 8 bases. The CDR3 has 13 amino acids. V shed 3 bases and J 8 bases; nucleotides not matched to a gene: 8. CDR1 is GTSNPN and CDR2 is SVGIG in the germline V gene (reference sequence).

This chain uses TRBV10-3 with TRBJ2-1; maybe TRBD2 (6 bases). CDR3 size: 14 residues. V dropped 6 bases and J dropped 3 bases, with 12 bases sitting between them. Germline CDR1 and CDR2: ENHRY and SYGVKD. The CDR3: CAISRLEDYNEQFF. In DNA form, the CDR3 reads TGTGCCATCAGCCGACTAGAGGACTACAATGAGCAGTTCTTC.

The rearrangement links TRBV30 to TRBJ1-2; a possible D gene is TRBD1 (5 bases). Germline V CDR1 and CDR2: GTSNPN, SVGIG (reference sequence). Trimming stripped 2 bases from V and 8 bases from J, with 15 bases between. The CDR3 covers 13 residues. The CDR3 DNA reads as TGTGCCTGGAGTTTGGAAGGGGCAGGCGGCTACACCTTC. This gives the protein CAWSLEGAGGYTF.

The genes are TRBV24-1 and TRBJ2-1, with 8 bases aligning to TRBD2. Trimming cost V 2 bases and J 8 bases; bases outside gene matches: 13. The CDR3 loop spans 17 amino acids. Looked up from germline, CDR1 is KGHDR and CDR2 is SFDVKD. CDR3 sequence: CATSDSSGTRNGDEQFF. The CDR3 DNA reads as TGTGCCACCAGTGATTCCTCCGGGACTAGGAATGGAGATGAGCAGTTCTTC.

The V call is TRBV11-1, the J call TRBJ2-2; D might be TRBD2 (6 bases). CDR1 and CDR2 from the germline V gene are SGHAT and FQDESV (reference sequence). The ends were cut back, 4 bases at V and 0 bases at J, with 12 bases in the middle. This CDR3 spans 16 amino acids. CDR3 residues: CASSSRTTSNTGELFF. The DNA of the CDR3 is TGTGCCAGCAGCTCGCGGACTACGTCGAACACCGGGGAGCTGTTTTTT.

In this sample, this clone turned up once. The CDR3 DNA sequence: TGTGCCAGCAGCGAGGAGAAGAACACTGAAGCTTTCTTT. It translates to CASSEEKNTEAFF. The rearrangement links TRBV11-3 to TRBJ1-1; unclear D gene. Trimming stripped 5 bases from V and 1 base from J, with 8 bases between. The V gene's germline CDR1 is SGHNT and CDR2 YENEEA. This CDR3 region has 13 residues.

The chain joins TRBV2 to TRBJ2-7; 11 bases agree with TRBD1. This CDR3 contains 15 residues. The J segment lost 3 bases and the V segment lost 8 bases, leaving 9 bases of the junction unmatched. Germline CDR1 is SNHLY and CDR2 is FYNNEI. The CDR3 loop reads CASSEPGQGDYEQYF. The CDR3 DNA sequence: TGTGCCAGCTCTGAGCCGGGACAGGGGGACTACGAGCAGTACTTC. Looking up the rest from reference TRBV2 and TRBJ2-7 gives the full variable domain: EPEVTQTPSHQVTQMGQEVILRCVPISNHLYFYWYRQILGQKVEFLVSFYNNEISEKSEIFDDQFSVERPDGSNFTLKIRSTKLEDSAMYFCASSEPGQGDYEQYFGPGTRLTVT.

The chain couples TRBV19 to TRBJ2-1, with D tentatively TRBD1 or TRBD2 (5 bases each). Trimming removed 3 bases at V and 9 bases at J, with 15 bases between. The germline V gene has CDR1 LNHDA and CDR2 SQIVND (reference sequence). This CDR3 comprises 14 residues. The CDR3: CASSIEGSEFEQFF. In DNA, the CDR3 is TGTGCCAGTAGTATTGAGGGGTCAGAATTTGAGCAGTTCTTC.

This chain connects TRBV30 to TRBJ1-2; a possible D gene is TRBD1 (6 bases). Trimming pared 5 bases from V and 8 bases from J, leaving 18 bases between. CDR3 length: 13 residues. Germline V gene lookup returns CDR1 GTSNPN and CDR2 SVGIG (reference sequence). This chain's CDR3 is CAWGHGGLRGYTF. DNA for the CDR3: TGTGCCTGGGGGCATGGGGGGCTGCGAGGCTACACCTTC.

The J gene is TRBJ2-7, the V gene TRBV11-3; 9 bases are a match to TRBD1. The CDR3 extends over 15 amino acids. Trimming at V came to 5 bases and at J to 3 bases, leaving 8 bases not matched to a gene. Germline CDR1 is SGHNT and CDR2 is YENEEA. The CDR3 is CASSQPQGAVYEQYF. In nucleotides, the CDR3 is TGTGCCAGCAGCCAACCACAGGGGGCAGTCTACGAGCAGTACTTC.

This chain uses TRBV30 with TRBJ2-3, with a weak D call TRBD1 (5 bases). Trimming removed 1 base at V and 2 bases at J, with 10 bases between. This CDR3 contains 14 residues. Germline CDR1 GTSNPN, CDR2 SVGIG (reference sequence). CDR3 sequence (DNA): TGTGCCTGGAGTGAAGTGGGGCTCACAGATACGCAGTATTTT. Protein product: CAWSEVGLTDTQYF.

In DNA form, the CDR3 reads TGTGCCAGCAGCTTAAGGAGGGGGACTAATGAAAAACTGTTTTTT. Translated, it gives CASSLRRGTNEKLFF. The chain has TRBV11-3 and TRBJ1-4; tentative D call: TRBD1 (6 bases). There are 15 residues in the CDR3. Germline-derived CDR1 and CDR2 are SGHNT and YENEEA. V lost 2 bases and J 2 bases, leaving 9 bases between the germline ends.

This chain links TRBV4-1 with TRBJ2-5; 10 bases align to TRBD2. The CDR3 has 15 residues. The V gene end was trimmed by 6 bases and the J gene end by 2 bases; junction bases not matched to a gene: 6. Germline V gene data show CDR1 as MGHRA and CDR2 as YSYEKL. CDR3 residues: CASSLIAGGQETQYF. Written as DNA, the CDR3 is TGCGCCAGCAGTCTAATAGCGGGGGGACAAGAGACCCAGTACTTC.

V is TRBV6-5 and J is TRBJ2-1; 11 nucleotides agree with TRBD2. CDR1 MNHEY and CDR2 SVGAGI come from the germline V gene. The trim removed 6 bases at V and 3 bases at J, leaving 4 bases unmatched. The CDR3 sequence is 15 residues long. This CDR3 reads CASSQLAGDYNEQFF. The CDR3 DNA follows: TGTGCCAGCAGCCAACTAGCGGGGGACTACAATGAGCAGTTCTTC.

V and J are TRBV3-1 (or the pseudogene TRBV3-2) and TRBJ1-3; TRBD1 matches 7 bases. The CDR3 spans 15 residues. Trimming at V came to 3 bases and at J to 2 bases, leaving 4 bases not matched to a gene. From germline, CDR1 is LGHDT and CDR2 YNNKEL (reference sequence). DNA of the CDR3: TGTGCCAGCAGCCAGTTTGACAGGGCTGGAAACACCATATATTTT. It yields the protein CASSQFDRAGNTIYF.

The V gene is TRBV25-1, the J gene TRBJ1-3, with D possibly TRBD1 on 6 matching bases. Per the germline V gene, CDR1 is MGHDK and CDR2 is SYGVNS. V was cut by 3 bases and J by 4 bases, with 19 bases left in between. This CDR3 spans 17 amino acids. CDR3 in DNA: TGTGCCAGCAGTGACCCACCCGAGGACAGATTAGGAAACACCATATATTTT. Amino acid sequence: CASSDPPEDRLGNTIYF.

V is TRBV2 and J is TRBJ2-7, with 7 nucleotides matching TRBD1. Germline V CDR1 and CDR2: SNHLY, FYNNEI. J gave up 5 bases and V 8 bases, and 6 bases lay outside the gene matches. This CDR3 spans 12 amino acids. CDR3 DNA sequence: TGTGCCAGCGGACGACAGGGTAACGAGCAGTACTTC. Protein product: CASGRQGNEQYF.

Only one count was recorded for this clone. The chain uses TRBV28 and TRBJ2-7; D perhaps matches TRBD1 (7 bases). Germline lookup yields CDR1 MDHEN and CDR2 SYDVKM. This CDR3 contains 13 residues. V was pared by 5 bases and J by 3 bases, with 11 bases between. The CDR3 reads CASSRRGRYEQYF. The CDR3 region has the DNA TGTGCCAGCAGTCGGAGGGGGCGCTACGAGCAGTACTTC.

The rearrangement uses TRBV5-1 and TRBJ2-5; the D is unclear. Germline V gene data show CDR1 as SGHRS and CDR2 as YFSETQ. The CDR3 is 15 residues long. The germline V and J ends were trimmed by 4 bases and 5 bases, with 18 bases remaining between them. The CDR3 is CASSPGSVPRETQYF. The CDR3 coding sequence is TGCGCCAGCAGCCCTGGGTCAGTCCCCAGGGAGACCCAGTACTTC.